This entry describes one TCR beta chain. Its target is unknown. TCRdb fed the reads into MiXCR, producing one record per CDR3 protein. The sample lists about 52,000 distinct CDR3 sequences; around 20% were seen once. This sample was included in a study of T cell repertoires in cytomegalovirus infection. Study-level background: It was the public TCR beta signatures that indicated both CMV infection and matching HLA type.

V gave up 5 bases and J gave up 3 bases; unmatched junction bases: 8. The CDR3 covers 15 residues. The germline CDR1 and CDR2 sequences are MNHEY and SVGEGT. The receptor comes from a human donor in good health (CMV status not recorded). Some clones in this sample may be carry-over from other donors' samples. This chain joins TRBV6-2 or TRBV6-3 and TRBJ1-1, with TRBD1 matching 8 bases. This material consisted of CD8+ T cells from cultured PBMCs, taken from culture after CMV antigen stimulation. The CDR3 protein is CASSIDAQGDTEAFF. The CDR3 nucleotides read TGTGCCAGCAGTATCGATGCACAGGGGGACACTGAAGCTTTCTTT.